A selection of T cell receptor beta chains follows, all from one sample in a study of T cells in Graves' hyperthyroidism and ophthalmopathy. Each CDR3 protein gets one entry after TCRdb re-called the multiplex PCR reads with MiXCR. The data hold nearly 600,000 distinct CDR3 sequences, with approximately 14% observed a single time. The specimen was blood. The receptors were sampled from a woman aged 18-29 years with Graves' ophthalmopathy. Both conserved end residues are trimmed from each CDR3. A clone size is listed for some rows: how often the clone was seen (once, few, many), or a class if it is expanded.

abundance,v_gene,CDR3aa
many,TRBV12-3/TRBV12-4,ASSRGPGAF
many,TRBV11-2,ASTLEGRGYT
many,TRBV15,ATSRDPDRAAF
many,TRBV6-2/TRBV6-3,ASGSGVDYEQY
many,TRBV6-5,ASSYYGREGLETQY
many,TRBV6-1,ASSDKQGMNTEAF
few,TRBV29-1,SVPEGPGQETQY
many,TRBV27,ASSLGRDSRNEQF
many,TRBV9,ASSAGTVSYEQY
many,TRBV27,ASSSGGLEQY
.,TRBV4-1,ASSAGAGSDTQY
.,TRBV11-3,ASSSSGATNTEAF
.,TRBV30,AWNRDNSPLH
.,TRBV27,ANSWDGNQPQH
.,TRBV30,AWEPWGTGYEQY